The 13 T cell receptor beta chains given below trace back to one sample, sequenced in a study of tumor and adjacent non-tumor tissue in lung cancer (dated by TCRdb to the late 2010s). RNA was isolated from bulk unsorted tissue, and RNA quality was assessed with a NanoDrop ND-1000 and an Agilent 2100. The library was made by multiplex PCR. For sequencing, an Illumina HiSeq 2500 was employed. TCRbeta libraries were constructed through three rounds of nested PCR with primers (Table S4) according to protocols adapted from ARM-PCR. The public reads were reprocessed in TCRdb via fastp at Q25 and MiXCR, keeping in-frame beta chains. Rows with one shared CDR3 protein collapse into an entry with the most common genes and DNA. Counted in this sample were approximately 140,000 distinct CDR3 sequences; around 60% of them appeared once. The ten biggest clones cover around a sixth of the sample. Sample: lung tumor tissue. The receptors come from a man in his fifties or sixties with small cell lung cancer.

As to this clonotype: The germline gene is not matched at one end of the junction; a read error may be the cause. V usage is TRBV28 and J usage is TRBJ2-3; perhaps TRBD1 as D (5 bases). Germline CDR1 and CDR2: MDHEN and SYDVKM. This CDR3 comprises 15 residues. In DNA form, the CDR3 reads TGTGTCAGCAGTGACAGCCGCCTTAGCACAAATACGCAGTATTTT. It translates to CVSSDSRLSTNTQYF.

The chain carries TRBV11-2 and TRBJ2-1; maybe TRBD2 (5 bases). Germline V gene data show CDR1 as SGHAT and CDR2 as FQNNGV. Trimming removed 5 bases from V and 5 bases from J, with 28 bases in between. The CDR3 is made up of 19 amino acids. This chain's CDR3 is CASSPRAIALAPPDNEQFF. CDR3 in DNA: TGTGCCAGCAGCCCCCGAGCAATCGCTTTAGCGCCTCCTGACAATGAGCAGTTCTTC.

Concerning this clonotype itself: This sequence may be a read error, since a much larger clone differs from it by one base. V usage is TRBV6-6 and J usage is TRBJ2-3; D is unclear. Germline V lookup: CDR1 MNHNY, CDR2 SVGAGI (reference sequence). This CDR3 has 16 residues. CDR3 in DNA: TGTGCCAGCAGTTACTTCCGTCTCGACTTCACAGATACGCACTATTTT. Protein sequence: CASSYFRLDFTDTHYF.

About this clonotype: At one end, the junction sequence differs from germline, possibly due to a read error. The chain links TRBV5-1 to TRBJ2-5, with a tentative D call TRBD2 (6 bases). This CDR3 is built from 16 residues. The germline V gene encodes CDR1 SGHRS and CDR2 YFSETQ. The CDR3 region has the DNA TGTGCCAGCAGCATGAACGGGAGAGCCGGTCGGGAGACCCAGTACTTC. It yields the protein CASSMNGRAGRETQYF.

With respect to this clonotype: This may be a read error, as it is one base from a much larger clone. This rearrangement joins TRBV29-1 to TRBJ2-5; 8 bases agree with TRBD2. Germline-derived CDR1 and CDR2 are SQVTM and ANQGSEA. After removal of 3 bases from V and 0 bases from J, the junction contained 15 bases not matched to a gene. This CDR3 contains 18 residues. CDR3 bases: TGCAGCGTTGAGGCGTCCGAAAGGCGGGGGGACAACCAAGAGACCCAGTACTTC. Protein product: CSVEASERRGDNQETQYF. Drawing the rest from reference TRBV29-1 and TRBJ2-5, the complete variable domain is SAVISQKPSRDICQRGTSLTIQCQVDSQVTMMFWYRQQPGQSLTLIATANQGSEATYESGFVIDKFPISRPNLTFSTLTVSNMSPEDSSIYLCSVEASERRGDNQETQYFGPGTRLLVL.

This clonotype was seen once. The germline gene is not matched at one end of the junction; a read error may be the cause. The gene calls are TRBV20-1 and TRBJ2-3; possibly TRBD2 for D (5 bases). The germline CDR1 and CDR2 sequences are DFQATT and SNEGSKA (reference sequence). The CDR3 spans 14 residues. The CDR3 sequence is CRANQQADTDTQYF. The DNA of the CDR3 is TGCAGAGCTAACCAACAAGCGGACACAGATACGCAGTATTTT.

As to this clonotype: Given the absence of the conserved phenylalanine or tryptophan at the CDR3 end, a read error is likely. The rearrangement links TRBV28 to TRBJ2-1, with a possible D match to TRBD2 (6 bases). V lost 3 bases and J lost 12, with 21 bases in between. The germline gives CDR1 MDHEN, CDR2 SYDVKM. CDR3 length: 15 amino acids. CDR3 residues: CASSLRRGASEVQFL. The CDR3 bases are TGTGCCAGCAGTTTGCGGAGGGGTGCTTCTGAGGTGCAGTTCCTC.

On this clonotype itself: Mismatch with germline at one junction end may stem from a read error. The rearrangement links TRBV6-2 or TRBV6-3 to TRBJ2-7; 8 positions agree with TRBD2. Germline V gene sequence: CDR1 MNHEY, CDR2 SVGEGT. There are 15 residues in the CDR3. In DNA, the CDR3 is TGTACCAGCAGTTCCCTCGGAGTAGCGGGATACGAGCAGTACTTC. This gives the protein CTSSSLGVAGYEQYF.

Comment on this clonotype: One junction end does not reproduce the germline sequence, and a read error may be involved. This chain connects TRBV4-1 to TRBJ1-6; D not resolved. Germline assignment: CDR1 MGHRA and CDR2 YSYEKL. The CDR3 is 15 residues long. CDR3 sequence reads: CASSQGANYNSHLHF. Here the CDR3 DNA reads TGCGCCAGCAGCCAAGGAGCCAACTATAATTCACACCTCCACTTT.

This clonotype was seen once. This sequence joins TRBV7-8 and TRBJ1-4; tentatively, D is TRBD1 (5 bases). The CDR3 has 14 residues. The ends were cut back, 3 bases at V and 7 bases at J, with 12 bases in the middle. The germline gives CDR1 SGHVS, CDR2 FQNEAQ. The CDR3 protein is CASSLCSGLEKLFF. The DNA for the CDR3 is TGTGCCAGCAGCTTGTGTTCGGGGCTTGAAAAACTGTTTTTT.

There are a few counts of this clonotype. At one of its ends the junction is not consistent with the germline gene, which may arise from a read error. This sequence joins TRBV20-1 and TRBJ2-5; D is perhaps TRBD1 (6 bases). CDR3 length: 16 residues. Per the germline V gene, CDR1 is DFQATT and CDR2 is SNEGSKA (reference sequence). CDR3: CSARLPRDTVQEIQYF. For the CDR3, the DNA is TGCAGTGCTAGATTACCCCGGGACACTGTCCAAGAGATCCAGTACTTC.

This clonotype was seen a single time. This sequence joins TRBV5-1 and TRBJ2-5; TRBD2 might be the D (6 bases). The CDR3 has 15 amino acids. V lost 3 bases and J lost 4, with 16 bases in between. The germline V gene has CDR1 SGHRS and CDR2 YFSETQ. The CDR3 loop is CASSSLGARGETQYF. The DNA for the CDR3 is TGCGCCAGCAGCTCCCTTGGCGCGCGGGGAGAGACCCAGTACTTC.

This clonotype was counted ten times or more. The V call is TRBV20-1, the J call TRBJ2-3; D ambiguous. V lost 2 bases to trimming and J lost 0 bases, with 6 bases between them. Germline V gene lookup returns CDR1 DFQATT and CDR2 SNEGSKA (reference sequence). This CDR3 spans 13 amino acids. The CDR3, as DNA: TGCAGTGCTAGAAGAGAGAGCACAGATACGCAGTATTTT. As protein: CSARRESTDTQYF.